This record concerns one T cell receptor beta chain sequence. Because the CDR3's place on the DNA is in doubt, the DNA is left out and the CDR3 is given as listed by TCRdb. This entry comes from a study of OX40 agonist ivuxolimab in advanced cancers. Produced via immunoSEQ multiplex PCR; TCRdb's table is partial and in-frame only. The sample yields about 68,000 clones, roughly 82% seen once. CDR1 is LNHDA and CDR2 is SQIVND in the germline V gene (reference sequence). 14 amino acids form the CDR3, both terminal residues included. Cycle 7 day 1, cycle 4 day 1, and baseline were the timepoints at which blood was sampled.

This sample comprised CD4+ or CD8+ T cells sorted from blood, obtained in a trial of the OX40 agonist ivuxolimab. The receptor's source is an adult with an advanced solid tumor such as melanoma, head and neck, liver or kidney cancer. The rearrangement joins TRBV19 to TRBJ2-1; TRBD2, the D gene given by the table, was not confirmed from the DNA. CDR3 protein: CASSPVAGGTPAFF.